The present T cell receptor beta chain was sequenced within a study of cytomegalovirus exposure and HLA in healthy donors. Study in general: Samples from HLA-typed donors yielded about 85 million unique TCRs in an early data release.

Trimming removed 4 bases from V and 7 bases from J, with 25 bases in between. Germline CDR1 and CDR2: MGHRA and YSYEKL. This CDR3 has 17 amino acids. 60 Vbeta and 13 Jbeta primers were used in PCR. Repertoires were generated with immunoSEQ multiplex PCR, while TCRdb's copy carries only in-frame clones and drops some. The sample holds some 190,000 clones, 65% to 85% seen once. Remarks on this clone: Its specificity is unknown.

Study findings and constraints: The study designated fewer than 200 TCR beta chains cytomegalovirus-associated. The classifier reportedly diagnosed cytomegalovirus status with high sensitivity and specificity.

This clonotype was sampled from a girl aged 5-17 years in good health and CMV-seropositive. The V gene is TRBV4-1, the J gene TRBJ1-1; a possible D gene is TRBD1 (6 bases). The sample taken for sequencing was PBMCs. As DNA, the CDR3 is TGCGCCAGCAGCCCCCCTCCCCGTAATCCCGACAGGATTGAAGCTTTCTTT. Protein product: CASSPPPRNPDRIEAFF.